The T cell receptor beta chain under discussion was sequenced for a study of blood T cell repertoires in COVID-19. Original processing notes: Nucleated cell counts were estimated from reference gene primer amplification. The assay was immunoSEQ multiplex PCR, and TCRdb's table has in-frame clones only and misses some. The V and J calls and the clone size are those of that table, but D and trimming were determined from the DNA. Of some 170,000 clones listed, more than 75% were seen once; the top ten hold approximately 8.7%. Trimming shortened V by 6 bases and J by 3 bases, and 15 bases separated the two germline ends. The germline gives CDR1 MDHEN, CDR2 SYDVKM. This CDR3 region has 14 residues.

Material: peripheral blood. This TCR derives from a woman aged 65 to 85 with acute or convalescent COVID-19. The chain is built from TRBV28 and TRBJ2-7; perhaps TRBD2 as D (5 bases). CDR3 DNA: TGTGCCAGCAGGTCTAGTGGGGAGCTCTACGAGCAGTACTTC. Protein: CASRSSGELYEQYF.